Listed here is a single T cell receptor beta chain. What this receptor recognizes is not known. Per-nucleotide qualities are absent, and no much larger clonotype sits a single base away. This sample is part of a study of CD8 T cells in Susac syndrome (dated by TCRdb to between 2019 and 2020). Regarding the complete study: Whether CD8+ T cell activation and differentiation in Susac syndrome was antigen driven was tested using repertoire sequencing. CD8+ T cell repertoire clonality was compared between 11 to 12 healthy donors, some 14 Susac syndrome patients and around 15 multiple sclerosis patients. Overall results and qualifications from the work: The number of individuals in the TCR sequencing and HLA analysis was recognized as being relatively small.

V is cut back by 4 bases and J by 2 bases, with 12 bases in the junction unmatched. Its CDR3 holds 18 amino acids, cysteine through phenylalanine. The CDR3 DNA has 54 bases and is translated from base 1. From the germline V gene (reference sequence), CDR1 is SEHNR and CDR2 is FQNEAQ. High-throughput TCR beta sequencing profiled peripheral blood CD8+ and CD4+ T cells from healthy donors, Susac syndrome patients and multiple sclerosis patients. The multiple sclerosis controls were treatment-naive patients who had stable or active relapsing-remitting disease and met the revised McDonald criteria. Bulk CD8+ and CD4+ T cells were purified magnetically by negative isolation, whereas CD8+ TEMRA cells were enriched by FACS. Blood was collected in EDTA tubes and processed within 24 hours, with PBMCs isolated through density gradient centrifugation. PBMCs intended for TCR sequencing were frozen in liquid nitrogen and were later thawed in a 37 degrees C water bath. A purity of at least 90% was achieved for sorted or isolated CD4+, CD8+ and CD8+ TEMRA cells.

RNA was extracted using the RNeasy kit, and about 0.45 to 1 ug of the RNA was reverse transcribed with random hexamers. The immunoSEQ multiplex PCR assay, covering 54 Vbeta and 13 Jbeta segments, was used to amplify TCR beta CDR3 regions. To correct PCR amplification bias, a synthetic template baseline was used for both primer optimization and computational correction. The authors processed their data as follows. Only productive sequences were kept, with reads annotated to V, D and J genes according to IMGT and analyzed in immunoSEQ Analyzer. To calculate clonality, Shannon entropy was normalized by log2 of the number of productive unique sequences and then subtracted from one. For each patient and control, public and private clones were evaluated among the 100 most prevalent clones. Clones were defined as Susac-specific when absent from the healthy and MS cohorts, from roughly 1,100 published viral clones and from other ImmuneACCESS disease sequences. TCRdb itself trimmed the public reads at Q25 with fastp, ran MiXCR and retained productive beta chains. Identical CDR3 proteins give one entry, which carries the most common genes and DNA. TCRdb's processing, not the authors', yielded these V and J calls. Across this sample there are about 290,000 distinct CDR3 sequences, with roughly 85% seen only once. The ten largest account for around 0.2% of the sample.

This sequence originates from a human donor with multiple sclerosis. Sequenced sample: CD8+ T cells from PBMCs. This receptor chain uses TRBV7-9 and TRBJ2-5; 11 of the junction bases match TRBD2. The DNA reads TGTGCCAGCAGCTCCCCCGTGGGACTAGCGGACAGTCAAGAGACCCAGTACTTC. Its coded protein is CASSSPVGLADSQETQYF.